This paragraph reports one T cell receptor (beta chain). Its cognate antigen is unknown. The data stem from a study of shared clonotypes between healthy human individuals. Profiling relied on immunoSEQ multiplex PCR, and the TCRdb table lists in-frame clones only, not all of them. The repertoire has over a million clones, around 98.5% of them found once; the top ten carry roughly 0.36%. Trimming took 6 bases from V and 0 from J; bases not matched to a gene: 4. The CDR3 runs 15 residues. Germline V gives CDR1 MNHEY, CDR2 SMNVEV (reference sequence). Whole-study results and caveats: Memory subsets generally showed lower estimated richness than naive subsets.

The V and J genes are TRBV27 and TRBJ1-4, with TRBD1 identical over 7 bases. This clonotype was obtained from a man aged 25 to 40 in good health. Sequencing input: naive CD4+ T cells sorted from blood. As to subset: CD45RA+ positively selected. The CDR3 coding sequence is TGTGCCAGCAGGAAACAGGGGTCAACTAATGAAAAACTGTTTTTT. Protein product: CASRKQGSTNEKLFF.